The entry below describes one T cell receptor (beta chain). These data come from a study of blood T cell repertoires in COVID-19. The CDR3 runs 14 residues. V gave up 5 bases and J gave up 2 bases; unmatched junction bases: 3. CDR1 and CDR2 from the germline V gene are SGHTS and YDEGEE. Original methodology: Reference gene primer amplification gave estimated nucleated cell counts. Clones were sequenced by immunoSEQ multiplex PCR, and TCRdb holds only the in-frame ones, with some missing. V and J calls and clone size are copied from that table; D and trimming were computed from the DNA. The data show around 150,000 clones, roughly 88% seen once.

This receptor was taken from a man aged 55 to 70 with active or convalescent COVID-19. Sequenced input: peripheral blood. The chain links TRBV5-8 to TRBJ2-7; 11 nucleotides align to TRBD2. The CDR3 DNA is TGTGCCAGCAGGTTAGCGGGAGGGCCCTACGAGCAGTACTTC. This codes for CASRLAGGPYEQYF.